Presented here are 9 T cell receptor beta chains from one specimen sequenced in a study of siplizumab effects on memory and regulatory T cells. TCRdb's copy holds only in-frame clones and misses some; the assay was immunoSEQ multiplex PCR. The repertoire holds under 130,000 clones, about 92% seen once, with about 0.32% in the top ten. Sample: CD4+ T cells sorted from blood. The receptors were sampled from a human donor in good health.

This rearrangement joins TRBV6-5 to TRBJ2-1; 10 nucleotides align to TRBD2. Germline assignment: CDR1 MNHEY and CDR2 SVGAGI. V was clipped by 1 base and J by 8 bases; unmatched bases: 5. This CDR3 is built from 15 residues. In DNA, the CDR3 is TGTGCCAGCAGTTACTGGGCTAGCGGGGGTTATGAGCAGTTCTTC. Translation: CASSYWASGGYEQFF.

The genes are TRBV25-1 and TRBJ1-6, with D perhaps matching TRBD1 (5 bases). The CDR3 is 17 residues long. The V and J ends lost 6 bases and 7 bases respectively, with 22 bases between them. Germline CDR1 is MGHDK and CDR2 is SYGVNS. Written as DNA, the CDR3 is TGTGCCAGCAGCTCTGAGAGGAGGGGCAGAGGGAATTCACCCCTCCACTTT. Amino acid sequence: CASSSERRGRGNSPLHF. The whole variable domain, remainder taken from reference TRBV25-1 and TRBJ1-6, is EADIYQTPRYLVIGTGKKITLECSQTMGHDKMYWYQQDPGMELHLIHYSYGVNSTEKGDLSSESTVSRIRTEHFPLTLESARPSHTSQYLCASSSERRGRGNSPLHFGNGTRLTVT.

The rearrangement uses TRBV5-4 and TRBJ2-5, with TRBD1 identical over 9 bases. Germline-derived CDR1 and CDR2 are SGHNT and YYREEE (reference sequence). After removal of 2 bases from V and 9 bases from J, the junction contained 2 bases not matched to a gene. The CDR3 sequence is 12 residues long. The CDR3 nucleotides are TGTGCCAGCAGCTTAAGACAGGGGGCCCAGTACTTC. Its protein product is CASSLRQGAQYF.

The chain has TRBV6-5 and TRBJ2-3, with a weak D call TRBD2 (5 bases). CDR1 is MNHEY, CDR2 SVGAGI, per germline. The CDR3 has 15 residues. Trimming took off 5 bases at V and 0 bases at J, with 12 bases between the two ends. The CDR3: CASSPGLESTDTQYF. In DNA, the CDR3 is TGTGCCAGCAGTCCCGGACTGGAGAGCACAGATACGCAGTATTTT.

CDR3 protein: CASSPAGDPYEQYF. CDR3 coding DNA: TGTGCCAGCTCACCTGCGGGGGACCCCTACGAGCAGTACTTC. The gene calls are TRBV18 and TRBJ2-7; 7 bases map to TRBD2. The CDR3 loop spans 14 amino acids. CDR1 is KGHSH and CDR2 is LQKENI in the germline V gene. The J segment lost 2 bases and the V segment lost 3 bases, leaving 4 bases of the junction unmatched.

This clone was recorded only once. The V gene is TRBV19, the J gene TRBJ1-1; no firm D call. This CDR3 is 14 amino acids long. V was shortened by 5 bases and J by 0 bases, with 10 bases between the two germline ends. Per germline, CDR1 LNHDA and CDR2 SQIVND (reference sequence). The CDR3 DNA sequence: TGTGCCAGTAGTTTCACAATAATGAACACTGAAGCTTTCTTT. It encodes CASSFTIMNTEAFF.

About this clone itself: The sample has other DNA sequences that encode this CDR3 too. CDR3 loop: CASSQERGTEAFF. The CDR3 DNA is TGCGCCAGCAGCCAAGAACGCGGGACTGAAGCTTTCTTT. The rearrangement uses TRBV4-3 and TRBJ1-1, with D unclear. CDR3 length: 13 residues. Deletions cut 0 bases from V and 5 bases from J, with 7 bases between. Germline V gene sequence: CDR1 LGHNA, CDR2 YSLEER.

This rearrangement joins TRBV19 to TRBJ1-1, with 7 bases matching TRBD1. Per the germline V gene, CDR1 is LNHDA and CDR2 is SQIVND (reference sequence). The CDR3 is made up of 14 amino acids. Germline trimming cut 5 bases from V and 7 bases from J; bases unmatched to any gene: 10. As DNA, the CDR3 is TGTGCCAGTAGTCGGTACGAGGGGGCAGGTGAAGCTTTCTTT. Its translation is CASSRYEGAGEAFF.

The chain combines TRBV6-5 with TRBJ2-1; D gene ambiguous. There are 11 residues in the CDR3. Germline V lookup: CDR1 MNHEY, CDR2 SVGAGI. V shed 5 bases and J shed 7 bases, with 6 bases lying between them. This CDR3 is CASSGVNEQFF. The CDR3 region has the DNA TGTGCCAGCAGTGGGGTAAATGAGCAGTTCTTC.